Sequencing of this T cell receptor (beta chain) was carried out in a study of PD-1 and CTLA-4 blockade in melanoma. TCRdb's table, derived via immunoSEQ multiplex PCR, lists solely in-frame clones and lacks some. The sample lists 31,000 or so clones, about 85% occurring once. There are 14 residues in the CDR3. The receptor comes from a human donor with melanoma. The J gene is TRBJ1-2, the V gene TRBV21-1. TRBV21-1 is assigned pseudogene status. This sample comprised CD8+ T cells from peripheral blood, obtained from a patient given anti-PD-1 treatment. CDR3 loop: CASSKPVGGDGYTF. DNA for the CDR3: TGTGCCAGCAGCAAGCCGGTCGGGGGGGATGGCTACACCTTC.